Below are 21 T cell receptor beta chains sequenced from a single sample in a study of T cell responses to AZD1222 COVID-19 vaccine. Clones were sequenced by immunoSEQ multiplex PCR, and TCRdb holds only the in-frame ones, with some missing. Altogether approximately 140,000 clones are present, 91% being singletons, with the ten largest covering around 6.9%. The sample was peripheral blood, taken 28 days after the second dose of the MenACWY control vaccine. These receptors were obtained from an adult who received the MenACWY meningococcal vaccine as a control.

This clone was observed a few times. This chain uses TRBV7-2 with TRBJ1-2, with a tentative D call TRBD1 (5 bases). Germline CDR1 and CDR2: SGHTA and FQGNSA. Trimming removed 1 base at V and 0 bases at J, with 15 bases between. The CDR3 loop spans 17 amino acids. As DNA, the CDR3 is TGTGCCAGCAGCTTAGTCCCTGGGGCCAGACCTAACTATGGCTACACCTTC. Translated: CASSLVPGARPNYGYTF.

The chain has TRBV19 and TRBJ1-3; the match to TRBD1 covers 7 bases. The V and J ends lost 7 bases and 0 bases, in that order; junction bases with no gene match: 12. The CDR3 length is 17 residues. The germline gives CDR1 LNHDA, CDR2 SQIVND (reference sequence). The CDR3 DNA follows: TGTGCCAGTACCCGGGACAGCTCTTGGGCCTCTGGAAACACCATATATTTT. It codes for CASTRDSSWASGNTIYF. The full variable domain, completed using reference TRBV19 and TRBJ1-3, is DGGITQSPKYLFRKEGQNVTLSCEQNLNHDAMYWYRQDPGQGLRLIYYSQIVNDFQKGDIAEGYSVSREKKESFPLTVTSAQKNPTAFYLCASTRDSSWASGNTIYFGEGSWLTVV.

The rearrangement links TRBV5-1 to TRBJ2-7, with 11 bases lining up with TRBD2. Germline CDR1 is SGHRS and CDR2 is YFSETQ. CDR3 size: 16 residues. After removal of 3 bases from V and 6 bases from J, the junction contained 11 bases not matched to a gene. CDR3 loop: CASSSSGSSGRIEQYF. CDR3 coding DNA: TGCGCCAGCAGCTCCTCAGGGTCTAGCGGGAGGATCGAGCAGTACTTC.

The DNA for the CDR3 is TGTGCCAGCAGCACGGACAGGAATCAGCCCCAGCATTTT. Encoded protein: CASSTDRNQPQHF. The chain joins TRBV7-3 to TRBJ1-5, with 7 nucleotides matching TRBD1. This CDR3 is built from 13 residues. Trimming at V came to 5 bases and at J to 4 bases, leaving 2 bases not matched to a gene. Germline CDR1 reads SGHTA; CDR2 reads FQGTGA.

The chain employs TRBV5-1 and TRBJ2-1, with TRBD1 matching 8 bases. The germline gives CDR1 SGHRS, CDR2 YFSETQ. Trimming at V came to 4 bases and at J to 1 base, leaving 7 bases not matched to a gene. This CDR3 region has 16 residues. The CDR3 nucleotides are TGCGCCAGCAGCCTGCAGGGGGCAGGTTCCTACAATGAGCAGTTCTTC. Amino acids: CASSLQGAGSYNEQFF.

J is TRBJ1-6 and V is TRBV21-1. TRBV21-1 is classified as a pseudogene. The CDR3 spans 18 residues. The DNA for the CDR3 is TGTGCCAGCACCAAACGGGGGGACCGCCGGGTAGATAATTCACCCCTCCACTTT. This gives the protein CASTKRGDRRVDNSPLHF.

This chain uses TRBV6-5 with TRBJ1-5; D is unclear. CDR3 length equals 12 residues. V lost 7 bases to trimming and J lost 0 bases, with 4 bases between them. Looked up from germline, CDR1 is MNHEY and CDR2 is SVGAGI. CDR3 residues: CASTDSNQPQHF. Here the CDR3 DNA reads TGTGCCAGCACAGATAGCAATCAGCCCCAGCATTTT.

The chain combines TRBV20-1 with TRBJ1-1; 7 bases fit TRBD1. The CDR3 loop spans 12 amino acids. V shed 3 bases and J 8 bases; nucleotides not matched to a gene: 6. Germline CDR1 reads DFQATT; CDR2 reads SNEGSKA (reference sequence). CDR3 protein: CSASDHRGEAFF. The CDR3 DNA sequence: TGCAGTGCTAGTGACCACAGGGGAGAAGCTTTCTTT.

The chain couples TRBV28 to TRBJ1-1; the D gene is possibly TRBD1 (5 bases). Germline V gives CDR1 MDHEN, CDR2 SYDVKM. Trimming left V 3 bases short and J 4 bases short, with 15 bases between. The CDR3 sequence is 15 residues long. The DNA for the CDR3 is TGTGCCAGCAGTTTTTTCCAGGGAGGTATCACTGAAGCTTTCTTT. Encoded protein: CASSFFQGGITEAFF.

This clone has a handful of counts. V gene TRBV6-4 combines with J gene TRBJ1-5, with a weak D call TRBD1 (5 bases). This CDR3 has 13 residues. Trimming shortened V by 4 bases and J by 4 bases, and 8 bases separated the two germline ends. CDR1 and CDR2 (germline): MRHNA, SNTAGT. CDR3 in amino acids: CASSVTVNQPQHF. CDR3 in DNA: TGTGCCAGCAGTGTGACAGTGAATCAGCCCCAGCATTTT.

V usage is TRBV3-1 (or the pseudogene TRBV3-2) and J usage is TRBJ2-7, with D perhaps matching TRBD2 (6 bases). The V and J ends lost 5 bases and 0 bases respectively, with 14 bases between them. This CDR3 spans 15 amino acids. CDR1 and CDR2 from the germline V gene are LGHDT and YNNKEL (reference sequence). The CDR3 bases are TGTGCCAGCAGCTCGGGGGAGACCCGCTCCTACGAGCAGTACTTC. Encoded protein: CASSSGETRSYEQYF.

This clone was seen a single time. The CDR3 bases are TGCGCCAGCAGCCTTGGACAGGGTGAAAAACTGTTTTTT. Protein product: CASSLGQGEKLFF. V gene TRBV4-3 combines with J gene TRBJ1-4, with TRBD1 identical over 8 bases. The junction had 2 bases not matched to a gene; V was cut back by 4 bases and J by 7 bases. The germline V gene encodes CDR1 LGHNA and CDR2 YSLEER. This CDR3 has 13 amino acids.

J is TRBJ1-1 and V is TRBV19; D is perhaps TRBD1 (6 bases). Trimming shortened V by 7 bases and J by 1 base, and 34 bases separated the two germline ends. The length of the CDR3 is 21 residues. Looked up from germline, CDR1 is LNHDA and CDR2 is SQIVND (reference sequence). Here the CDR3 reads CASTRQRGADPVEARNTEAFF. The CDR3, as DNA: TGTGCCAGTACCCGTCAACGGGGGGCTGATCCCGTCGAGGCTAGGAACACTGAAGCTTTCTTT.

This clone was observed once. The chain couples TRBV11-2 to TRBJ1-5; TRBD1 agrees at 8 bases. Germline trimming cut 3 bases from V and 5 bases from J; bases unmatched to any gene: 3. The germline V gene encodes CDR1 SGHAT and CDR2 FQNNGV. This CDR3 comprises 14 residues. The CDR3 sequence: CASSFGQGDQPQHF. The CDR3, as DNA: TGTGCCAGCAGCTTCGGACAGGGTGATCAGCCCCAGCATTTT. The variable domain in full, with the rest retrieved from reference TRBV11-2 and TRBJ1-5, is EAGVAQSPRYKIIEKRQSVAFWCNPISGHATLYWYQQILGQGPKLLIQFQNNGVVDDSQLPKDRFSAERLKGVDSTLKIQPAKLEDSAVYLCASSFGQGDQPQHFGDGTRLSIL.

The chain has TRBV7-9 and TRBJ2-2; D uncertain. Looked up from germline, CDR1 is SEHNR and CDR2 is FQNEAQ (reference sequence). Trimming removed 5 bases at V and 7 bases at J, with 5 bases between. This CDR3 has 11 amino acids. The CDR3 coding sequence is TGTGCCAGCAGCCGTATCGGGGAGCTGTTTTTT. It specifies CASSRIGELFF.

This chain joins TRBV7-3 and TRBJ1-1, with TRBD1 as a possible D gene (6 bases). The germline V gene has CDR1 SGHTA and CDR2 FQGTGA. The length of the CDR3 is 16 residues. The V end was cut by 0 bases, the J end by 4 bases, with 15 bases between. The CDR3 reads CASSLTPTRGGTEAFF. The DNA for the CDR3 is TGTGCCAGCAGCTTAACTCCTACGAGGGGGGGCACTGAAGCTTTCTTT. Full variable domain (missing parts from reference TRBV7-3 and TRBJ1-1): GAGVSQTPSNKVTEKGKYVELRCDPISGHTALYWYRQSLGQGPEFLIYFQGTGAADDSGLPNDRFFAVRPEGSVSTLKIQRTERGDSAVYLCASSLTPTRGGTEAFFGQGTRLTVV.

The chain employs TRBV3-1 (or the pseudogene TRBV3-2) and TRBJ2-7; D might be TRBD2 (7 bases). The CDR3 contains 16 residues. CDR1 and CDR2 from the germline V gene are LGHDT and YNNKEL (reference sequence). The V and J ends lost 1 base and 4 bases respectively, with 17 bases between them. The CDR3 nucleotides read TGTGCCAGCAGCCAAGGTCAAGGGGGAGCGGGATACGAGCAGTACTTC. It specifies CASSQGQGGAGYEQYF.

V and J are TRBV3-1 (or the pseudogene TRBV3-2) and TRBJ1-2; TRBD1 matches at 7 bases. CDR1 is LGHDT, CDR2 YNNKEL, per germline (reference sequence). CDR3 length: 15 amino acids. J lost 8 bases, V lost 1 base, and 10 bases had no gene match. The CDR3 DNA reads as TGTGCCAGCAGCCAAGGATGGCAGGGGGATGAGGGCTACACCTTC. It is translated as CASSQGWQGDEGYTF.

V is TRBV2 and J is TRBJ1-4; a weak D match, TRBD1 (5 bases). Germline loops: CDR1 SNHLY, CDR2 FYNNEI. The CDR3 has 12 residues. With 8 bases removed from V and 4 bases from J, the gap between germline ends came to 8 bases. For the CDR3, the DNA is TGTGCCAGCCAGGGAGGTAATGAAAAACTGTTTTTT. This codes for CASQGGNEKLFF.

The rearrangement joins TRBV9 to TRBJ1-2; D unclear. The CDR3 loop spans 12 amino acids. V lost 1 base to trimming and J lost 7 bases, with 8 bases between them. The V gene's germline CDR1 is SGDLS and CDR2 YYNGEE. The CDR3 region has the DNA TGTGCCAGCAGCGTAACGGGCGCTGGCTACACCTTC. Its translation is CASSVTGAGYTF.

V usage is TRBV5-1 and J usage is TRBJ2-1; D not certain. Germline CDR1 reads SGHRS; CDR2 reads YFSETQ. The V and J ends lost 2 bases and 2 bases respectively, with 11 bases between them. The CDR3 contains 15 residues. CDR3 loop: CASSFSSPPYNEQFF. CDR3 DNA: TGCGCCAGCAGCTTTTCGAGTCCCCCCTACAATGAGCAGTTCTTC.